The source of this T cell receptor (beta chain) is a study of blood T cell repertoires in COVID-19. V shed 0 bases, J shed 6 bases, and the junction held 5 bases outside the gene matches. Germline-derived CDR1 and CDR2 are PRHDT and FYEKMQ (reference sequence). The CDR3 sequence is 15 residues long. Produced via immunoSEQ multiplex PCR; TCRdb's table is partial and in-frame only. The repertoire consists of 300,000 or so clones, with approximately 92% occurring once and the leading ten covering roughly 1.1%. This receptor was identified in a woman in her twenties or thirties who had recovered from COVID-19. The rearrangement uses TRBV13 and TRBJ2-3, with 8 bases lining up with TRBD2. The material sequenced was PBMCs or T cells enriched from blood (not recorded which). The CDR3 protein is CASSLGAGVADTQYF. The CDR3 region has the DNA TGTGCCAGCAGCTTAGGAGCGGGAGTAGCGGATACGCAGTATTTT.